The 2 T cell receptor beta chains given below trace back to one sample, sequenced in a study of CD8 T cells in ankylosing spondylitis. One entry per CDR3 protein, called by TCRdb with MiXCR from the 5' RACE reads. The sample holds some 300,000 distinct CDR3 sequences, 20% to 25% seen once. Sequencing was carried out using blood, either unsorted or a sorted T cell fraction (not recorded which). These receptors were obtained from a female donor with ankylosing spondylitis or in good health (not recorded which).

This chain uses TRBV29-1 with TRBJ2-3, with 9 positions matching TRBD1. The CDR3 totals 14 residues. CDR1 is SQVTM, CDR2 ANQGSEA, per germline. The V and J ends lost 3 bases and 3 bases, in that order; junction bases with no gene match: 4. In DNA form, the CDR3 reads TGCAGCGTTGAGACAGGGGGTAGGACAGATACGCAGTATTTT. Protein product: CSVETGGRTDTQYF.

The V gene is TRBV27, the J gene TRBJ2-3, with D possibly TRBD2 on 5 matching bases. CDR1 and CDR2 from the germline V gene are MNHEY and SMNVEV (reference sequence). Trimming left V 3 bases short and J 7 bases short, with 17 bases between. The length of the CDR3 is 15 residues. The CDR3: CASSFVPTEVNTQYF. CDR3 DNA: TGTGCCAGCAGTTTTGTGCCGACGGAGGTGAATACGCAGTATTTT.